The entry below describes one T cell receptor (beta chain). This sample was included in a study of blood T cells in healthy people across ages. A second PCR of 7 to 11 cycles used a sample-barcoded 5' primer and a J-beta primer mix. From the 5' RACE reads, TCRdb called clonotypes with MiXCR, one entry per CDR3 protein. The sample holds around 990,000 distinct CDR3 sequences; approximately 25% are singletons and the top ten take around 0.75%. The CDR3 has 16 residues. V was pared by 1 base and J by 12 bases, with 13 bases of the junction left unmatched. CDR1 and CDR2 (germline): MGHRA, YSYEKL. These data are also associated with another study on T cells of mothers and their children.

The receptor's source is a girl between 2 and 10 years old in good health. Sequenced material: blood. The chain employs TRBV4-1 and TRBJ2-4; 9 bases are shared with TRBD1. CDR3 in DNA: TGCGCCAGCAGCCAAGGGCCCTGGGGGACAGGGAAGACTCAGTACTTC. This codes for CASSQGPWGTGKTQYF.